This is a list of T cell receptor beta chains from one sample in a study of T-cell reconstitution after alpha-beta-depleted transplantation in children. TCRdb reanalysed the PCR reads using MiXCR and keeps one entry per CDR3 protein. The sample has nearly 350,000 distinct CDR3 sequences, roughly 17% seen once. Sequencing was performed on PBMCs, mostly from graft donor cells, taken 360 days after TCRalphabeta/CD19-depleted stem cell transplant. These receptor sequences come from a male patient aged 2-15 years who had a stem cell transplant for acute lymphoblastic leukemia, so the T cells may come from the graft donor. Both conserved end residues are part of each CDR3. D genes are given only for firm matches. A clone size is listed for some rows: how often the clone was seen (once, few, many), or a class if it is expanded.

D,V,size,J,DNA,CDR3
TRBD1,TRBV6-2/TRBV6-3,few,TRBJ2-4,TGTGCCAGCATGCGGACAGGGACCACCAAAAACATTCAGTACTTC,CASMRTGTTKNIQYF
-,TRBV29-1,-,TRBJ2-3,TGCAGCGTCCTCGGGGCCAGGGTTTGGACAGATACGCAGTATTTT,CSVLGARVWTDTQYF
-,TRBV4-1,many,TRBJ2-1,TGCGCCAGCAGGAGAATAGGGGACAATGAGCAGTTCTTC,CASRRIGDNEQFF
TRBD1,TRBV10-3,-,TRBJ2-2,TGTGCCATCACCGGGACAGGGGACACCGGGGAGCTGTTTTTT,CAITGTGDTGELFF
TRBD2,TRBV20-1,few,TRBJ2-3,TGCAGTGCCCCCTCACGGACTAGCGGGAGAACAGATACGCAGTATTTT,CSAPSRTSGRTDTQYF
-,TRBV4-2,few,TRBJ1-5,TGTGCCAGCAGCCAAGATGATCCTGGCAGGGGAATAAGTGGGAGCAATCAGCCCCAGCATTTT,CASSQDDPGRGISGSNQPQHF
-,TRBV4-3,-,TRBJ2-1,TGCGCCAGCAGCCACTTGCTAGGACCGAGCTCCTACAATGAGCAGTTCTTC,CASSHLLGPSSYNEQFF
-,TRBV7-9,-,TRBJ2-5,TGTGCCAGCAGCTTAGCCGGGAATTTTGAGACCCAGTACTTC,CASSLAGNFETQYF
-,TRBV28,-,TRBJ1-1,TGTGCCAGCAGTTTCCCGGACAGAGGCGCTTGGAACACTGAAGCTTTCTTT,CASSFPDRGAWNTEAFF
-,TRBV2,few,TRBJ1-1,TGTGCCAGCATTAGGCTTAACACTGAAGCTTTCTTT,CASIRLNTEAFF
TRBD2,TRBV9,few,TRBJ2-2,TGTGCCAGCAGCGCCGGGGACTACCTTCCGACCGGGGAGCTGTTTTTT,CASSAGDYLPTGELFF
-,TRBV21-1,-,TRBJ2-2,TGTGCCAGTAGTGGATCCGGGACTAGCGGGAGGAATGAACTGTCGCCGAACACCGGGGAGCTGTTTTTT,CASSGSGTSGRNELSPNTGELFF
TRBD2,TRBV29-1,many,TRBJ2-7,TGCAGCGTTGGGACTAGCGGGAGTCGAGGGCAGTACTTC,CSVGTSGSRGQYF
-,TRBV7-9,many,TRBJ2-7,TGTGCCAGCAGCTTAGCATTGAGGAACGTGGGGTACGAGCAGTACTTC,CASSLALRNVGYEQYF
TRBD1,TRBV7-9,few,TRBJ1-4,TGTGCCAGCAACCTACAGGGGGCGGCTAATGAAAAACTGTTTTTT,CASNLQGAANEKLFF
-,TRBV5-6,few,TRBJ2-3,TGTGCCAGCAGCCCACTAGGATATACGCAGTATTTT,CASSPLGYTQYF
-,TRBV28,-,TRBJ1-3,TGTGCCAGCAGTCCCCCAGTGGAATCTGGAAACACCATATATTTT,CASSPPVESGNTIYF
TRBD2,TRBV7-9,few,TRBJ2-3,TGTGCCAGCACCTCCCGACTAGCGAATACAGATACGCAGTATTTT,CASTSRLANTDTQYF
-,TRBV6-2/TRBV6-3,few,TRBJ2-7,TGTGCCAGCAGTTACTTAGCCTTCTACGAGCAGTACTTC,CASSYLAFYEQYF
TRBD1,TRBV12-3/TRBV12-4,-,TRBJ1-2,TGTGCCAGCAGACGAAGTGGACAGGGTGGATATGGCTACACCTTC,CASRRSGQGGYGYTF
-,TRBV20-1,-,TRBJ2-2,TGCAGTGCTGAACCTCCGGGGACCGGGGAGCTGTTTTTT,CSAEPPGTGELFF
TRBD1,TRBV30,-,TRBJ2-2,TGTGCCTGGCACAGGGGGCAAGAGACCGGGGAGCTGTTTTTT,CAWHRGQETGELFF
-,TRBV10-3,few,TRBJ2-7,TGTGCCATCAGTGAGTATATGGAATCCTTCGAGCAGTACTTC,CAISEYMESFEQYF
TRBD2,TRBV4-3,-,TRBJ2-5,TGCGCCAGCAGCCAAGGGACTAGCGGGTGGGGGGAGACCCAGTACTTC,CASSQGTSGWGETQYF